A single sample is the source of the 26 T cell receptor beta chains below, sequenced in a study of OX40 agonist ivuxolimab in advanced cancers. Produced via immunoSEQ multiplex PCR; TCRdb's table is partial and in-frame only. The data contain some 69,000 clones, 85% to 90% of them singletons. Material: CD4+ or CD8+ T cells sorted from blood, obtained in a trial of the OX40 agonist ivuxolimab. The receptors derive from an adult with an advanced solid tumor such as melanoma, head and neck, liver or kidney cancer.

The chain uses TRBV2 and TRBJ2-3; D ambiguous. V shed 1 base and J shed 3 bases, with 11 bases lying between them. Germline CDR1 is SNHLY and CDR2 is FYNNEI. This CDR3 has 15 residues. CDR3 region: CASSEGGRLTDTQYF. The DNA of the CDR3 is TGTGCCAGCAGTGAAGGCGGACGATTGACAGATACGCAGTATTTT. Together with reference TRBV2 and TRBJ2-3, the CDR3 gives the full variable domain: EPEVTQTPSHQVTQMGQEVILRCVPISNHLYFYWYRQILGQKVEFLVSFYNNEISEKSEIFDDQFSVERPDGSNFTLKIRSTKLEDSAMYFCASSEGGRLTDTQYFGPGTRLTVL.

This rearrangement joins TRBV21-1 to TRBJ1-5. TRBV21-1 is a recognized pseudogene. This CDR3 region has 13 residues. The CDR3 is CASLGTRGQPQHF. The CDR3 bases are TGTGCCAGCCTCGGTACTCGGGGTCAGCCCCAGCATTTT.

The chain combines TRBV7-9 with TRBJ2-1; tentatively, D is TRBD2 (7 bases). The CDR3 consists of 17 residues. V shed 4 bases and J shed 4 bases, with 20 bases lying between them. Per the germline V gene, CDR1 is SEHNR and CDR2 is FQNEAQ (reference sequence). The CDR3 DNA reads TGTGCCAGCAGCTCGGGCGGGAGCAGGGGTTTGTACAATGAGCAGTTCTTC. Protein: CASSSGGSRGLYNEQFF. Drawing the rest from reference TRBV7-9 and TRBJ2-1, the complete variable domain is DTGVSQNPRHKITKRGQNVTFRCDPISEHNRLYWYRQTLGQGPEFLTYFQNEAQLEKSRLLSDRFSAERPKGSFSTLEIQRTEQGDSAMYLCASSSGGSRGLYNEQFFGPGTRLTVL.

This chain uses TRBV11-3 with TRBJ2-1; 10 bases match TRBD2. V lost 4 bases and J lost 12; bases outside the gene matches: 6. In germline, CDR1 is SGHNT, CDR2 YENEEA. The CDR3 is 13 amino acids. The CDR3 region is CASSSMTSGSQFF. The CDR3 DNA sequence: TGTGCCAGCAGCTCTATGACTAGCGGGTCGCAGTTCTTC.

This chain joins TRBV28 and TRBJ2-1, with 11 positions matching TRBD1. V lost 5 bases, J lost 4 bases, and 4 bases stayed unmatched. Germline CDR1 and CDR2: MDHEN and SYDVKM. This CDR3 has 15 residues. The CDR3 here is CASSKGTGGYNEQFF. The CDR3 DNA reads TGTGCCAGCAGTAAAGGGACAGGGGGATACAATGAGCAGTTCTTC.

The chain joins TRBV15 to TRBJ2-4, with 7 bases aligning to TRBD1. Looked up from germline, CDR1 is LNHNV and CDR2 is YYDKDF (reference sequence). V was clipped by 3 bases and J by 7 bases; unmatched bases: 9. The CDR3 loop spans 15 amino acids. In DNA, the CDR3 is TGTGCCACCAGCAGGGTGGGGTGGGACAGCAACATTCAGTACTTC. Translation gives CATSRVGWDSNIQYF.

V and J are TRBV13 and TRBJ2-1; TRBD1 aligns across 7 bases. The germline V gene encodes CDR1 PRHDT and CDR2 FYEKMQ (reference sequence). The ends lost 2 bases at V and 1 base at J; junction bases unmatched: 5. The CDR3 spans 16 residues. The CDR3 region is CASSLLHRGSYNEQFF. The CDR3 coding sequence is TGTGCCAGCAGCTTATTGCACAGGGGATCCTACAATGAGCAGTTCTTC.

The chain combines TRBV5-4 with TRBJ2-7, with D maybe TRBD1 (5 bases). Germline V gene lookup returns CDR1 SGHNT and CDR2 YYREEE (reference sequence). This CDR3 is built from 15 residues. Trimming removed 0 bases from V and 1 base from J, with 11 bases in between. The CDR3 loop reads CASSLGRVGSYEQYF. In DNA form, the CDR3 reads TGTGCCAGCAGCTTGGGCAGGGTGGGATCCTACGAGCAGTACTTC. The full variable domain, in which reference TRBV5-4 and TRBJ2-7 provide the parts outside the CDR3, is ETGVTQSPTHLIKTRGQQVTLRCSSQSGHNTVSWYQQALGQGPQFIFQYYREEENGRGNFPPRFSGLQFPNYSSELNVNALELDDSALYLCASSLGRVGSYEQYFGPGTRLTVT.

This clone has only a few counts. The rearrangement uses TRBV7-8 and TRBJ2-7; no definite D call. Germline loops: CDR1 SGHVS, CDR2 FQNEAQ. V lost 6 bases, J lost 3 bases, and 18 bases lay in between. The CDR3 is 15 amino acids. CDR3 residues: CASSPGPQTHYEQYF. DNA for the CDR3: TGTGCCAGCAGTCCCGGGCCTCAAACCCACTACGAGCAGTACTTC. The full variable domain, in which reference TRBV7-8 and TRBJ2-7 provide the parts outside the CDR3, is GAGVSQSPRYKVAKRGQDVALRCDPISGHVSLFWYQQALGQGPEFLTYFQNEAQLDKSGLPSDRFFAERPEGSVSTLKIQRTQQEDSAVYLCASSPGPQTHYEQYFGPGTRLTVT.

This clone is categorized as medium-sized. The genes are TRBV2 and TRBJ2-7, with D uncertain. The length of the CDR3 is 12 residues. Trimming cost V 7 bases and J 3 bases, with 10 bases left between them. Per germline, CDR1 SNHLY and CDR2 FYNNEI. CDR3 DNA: TGTGCCAGCACCTTAAGGTTCTACGAGCAGTACTTC. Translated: CASTLRFYEQYF.

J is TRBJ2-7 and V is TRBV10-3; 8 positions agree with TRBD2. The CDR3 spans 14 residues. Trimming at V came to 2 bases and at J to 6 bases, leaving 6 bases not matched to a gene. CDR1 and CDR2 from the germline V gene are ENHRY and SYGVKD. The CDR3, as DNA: TGTGCCATCAGTGAGGGGAAGCGGGAGAGCGAGCAGTACTTC. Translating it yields CAISEGKRESEQYF.

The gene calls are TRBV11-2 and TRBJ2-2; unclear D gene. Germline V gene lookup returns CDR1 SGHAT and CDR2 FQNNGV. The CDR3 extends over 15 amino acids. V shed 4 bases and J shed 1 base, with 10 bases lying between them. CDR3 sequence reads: CASSWSSRNTGELFF. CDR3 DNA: TGTGCCAGCAGCTGGTCATCACGGAACACCGGGGAGCTGTTTTTT.

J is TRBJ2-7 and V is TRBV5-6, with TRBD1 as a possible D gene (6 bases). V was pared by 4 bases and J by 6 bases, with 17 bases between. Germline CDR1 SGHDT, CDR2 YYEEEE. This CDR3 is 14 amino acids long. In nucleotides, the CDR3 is TGTGCCAGCAGCCGATTACAGGGCCGGGTCGAGCAGTACTTC. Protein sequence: CASSRLQGRVEQYF.

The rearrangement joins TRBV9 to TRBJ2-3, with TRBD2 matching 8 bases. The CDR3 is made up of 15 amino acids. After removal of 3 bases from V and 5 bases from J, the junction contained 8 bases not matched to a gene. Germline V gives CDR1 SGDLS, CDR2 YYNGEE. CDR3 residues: CASSESGSAVDTQYF. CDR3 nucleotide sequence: TGTGCCAGCAGCGAGAGCGGGAGTGCGGTAGATACGCAGTATTTT.

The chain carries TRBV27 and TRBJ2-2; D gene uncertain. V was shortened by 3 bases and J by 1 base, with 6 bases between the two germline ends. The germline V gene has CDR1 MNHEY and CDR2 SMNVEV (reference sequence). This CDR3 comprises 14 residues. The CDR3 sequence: CASSFQKNTGELFF. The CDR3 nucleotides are TGTGCCAGCAGTTTCCAGAAGAACACCGGGGAGCTGTTTTTT.

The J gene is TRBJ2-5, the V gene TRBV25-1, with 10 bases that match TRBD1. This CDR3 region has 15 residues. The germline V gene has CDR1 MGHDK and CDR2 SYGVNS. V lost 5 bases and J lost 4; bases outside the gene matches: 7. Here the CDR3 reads CASSWDRGRGETQYF. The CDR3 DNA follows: TGTGCCAGCAGTTGGGACAGGGGCCGGGGAGAGACCCAGTACTTC.

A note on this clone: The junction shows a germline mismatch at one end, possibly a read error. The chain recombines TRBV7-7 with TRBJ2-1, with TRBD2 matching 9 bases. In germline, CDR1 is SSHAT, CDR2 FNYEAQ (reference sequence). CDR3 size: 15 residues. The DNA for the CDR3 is TGTGCTAGCAGCTTAGGGCGGGAGGGCCGAGGCGAGCAGTTCTTC. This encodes CASSLGREGRGEQFF.

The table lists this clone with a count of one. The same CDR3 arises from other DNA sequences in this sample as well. The CDR3 is CASSLGTSGSYEQYF. The CDR3 DNA follows: TGTGCCAGCAGCCTTGGGACTAGCGGGAGCTACGAGCAGTACTTC. The V gene is TRBV7-3, the J gene TRBJ2-7; 14 positions agree with TRBD2. This CDR3 spans 15 amino acids. CDR1 is SGHTA, CDR2 FQGTGA, per germline. The V gene end was trimmed by 5 bases and the J gene end by 3 bases; junction bases not matched to a gene: 3.

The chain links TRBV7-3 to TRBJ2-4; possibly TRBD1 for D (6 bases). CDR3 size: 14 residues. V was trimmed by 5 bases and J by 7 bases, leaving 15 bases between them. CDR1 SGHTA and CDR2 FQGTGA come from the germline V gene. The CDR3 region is CASSPTGSANIQYF. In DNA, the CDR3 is TGTGCCAGCAGCCCCACAGGGTCAGCCAACATTCAGTACTTC.

For the CDR3, the DNA is TGTGCCAGCGGGGGGGGGACAGGAGACACAGATACGCAGTATTTT. It encodes CASGGGTGDTDTQYF. J is TRBJ2-3 and V is TRBV2; a weak D match, TRBD1 (8 bases). V was trimmed by 8 bases and J by 2 bases, leaving 17 bases between them. Germline V lookup: CDR1 SNHLY, CDR2 FYNNEI. CDR3 length: 15 residues.

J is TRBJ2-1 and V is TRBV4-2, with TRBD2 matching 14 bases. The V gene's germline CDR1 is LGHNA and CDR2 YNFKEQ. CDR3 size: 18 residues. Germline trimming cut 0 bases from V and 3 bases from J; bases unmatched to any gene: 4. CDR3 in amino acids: CASSQEPGLAGDYNEQFF. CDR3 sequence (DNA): TGTGCCAGCAGCCAAGAGCCGGGACTAGCGGGGGACTACAATGAGCAGTTCTTC.

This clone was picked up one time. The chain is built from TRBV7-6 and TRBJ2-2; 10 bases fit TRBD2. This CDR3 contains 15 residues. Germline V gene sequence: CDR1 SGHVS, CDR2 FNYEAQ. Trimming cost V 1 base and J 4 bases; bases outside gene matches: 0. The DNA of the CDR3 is TGTGCCAGCAGCTTAGTAGCGGGAGGCACCGGGGAGCTGTTTTTT. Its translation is CASSLVAGGTGELFF.

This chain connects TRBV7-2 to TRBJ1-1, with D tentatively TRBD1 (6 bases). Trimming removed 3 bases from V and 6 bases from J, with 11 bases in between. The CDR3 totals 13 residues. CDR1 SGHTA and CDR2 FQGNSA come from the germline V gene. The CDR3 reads CASSLAGQSEAFF. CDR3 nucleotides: TGTGCCAGCAGCTTGGCCGGACAGTCTGAAGCTTTCTTT.

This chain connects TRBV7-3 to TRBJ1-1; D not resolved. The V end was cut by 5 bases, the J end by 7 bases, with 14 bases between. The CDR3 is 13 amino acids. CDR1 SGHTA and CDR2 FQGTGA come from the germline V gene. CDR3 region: CASSPVGGSEAFF. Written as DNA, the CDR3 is TGTGCCAGCAGCCCAGTCGGTGGGAGTGAAGCTTTCTTT. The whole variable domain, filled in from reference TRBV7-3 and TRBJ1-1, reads GAGVSQTPSNKVTEKGKYVELRCDPISGHTALYWYRQSLGQGPEFLIYFQGTGAADDSGLPNDRFFAVRPEGSVSTLKIQRTERGDSAVYLCASSPVGGSEAFFGQGTRLTVV.

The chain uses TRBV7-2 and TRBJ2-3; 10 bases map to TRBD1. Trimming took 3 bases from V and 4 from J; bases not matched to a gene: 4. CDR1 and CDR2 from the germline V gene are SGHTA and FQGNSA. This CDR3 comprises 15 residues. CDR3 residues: CASSFGQGDADTQYF. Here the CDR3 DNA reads TGTGCCAGCAGCTTCGGACAGGGGGATGCAGATACGCAGTATTTT.

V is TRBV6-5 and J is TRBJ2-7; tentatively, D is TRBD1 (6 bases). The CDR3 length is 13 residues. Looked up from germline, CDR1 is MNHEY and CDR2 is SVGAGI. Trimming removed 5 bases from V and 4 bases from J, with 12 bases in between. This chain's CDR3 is CASSQGQLYEQYF. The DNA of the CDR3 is TGTGCCAGCAGTCAAGGACAGCTTTACGAGCAGTACTTC.